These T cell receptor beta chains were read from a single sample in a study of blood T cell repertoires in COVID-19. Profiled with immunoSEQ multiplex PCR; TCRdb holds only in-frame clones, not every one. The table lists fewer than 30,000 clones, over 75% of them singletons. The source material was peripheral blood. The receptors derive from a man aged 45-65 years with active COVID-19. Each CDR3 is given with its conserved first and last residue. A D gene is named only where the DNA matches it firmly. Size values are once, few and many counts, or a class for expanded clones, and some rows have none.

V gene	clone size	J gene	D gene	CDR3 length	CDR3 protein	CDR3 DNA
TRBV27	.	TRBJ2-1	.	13	CASSFVGPVEQFF	TGTGCCAGCAGTTTCGTGGGGCCTGTTGAGCAGTTCTTC
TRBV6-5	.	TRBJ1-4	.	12	CASSGTSEKLFF	TGTGCCAGCTCTGGGACATCCGAAAAACTGTTTTTT
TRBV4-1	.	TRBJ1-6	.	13	CASSRQVDQPLHF	TGCGCCAGCAGCAGACAGGTGGACCAGCCCCTCCACTTT
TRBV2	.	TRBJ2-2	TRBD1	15	CASRGTGGYSGELFF	TGTGCCAGCAGAGGGACAGGGGGTTATTCCGGGGAGCTGTTTTTT
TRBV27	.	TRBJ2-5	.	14	CASSLTPSQETQYF	TGTGCCAGCAGTTTAACCCCCAGCCAAGAGACCCAGTACTTC
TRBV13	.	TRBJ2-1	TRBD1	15	CASSLLTGGGHEQFF	TGTGCCAGCAGCTTACTTACAGGGGGAGGACATGAGCAGTTCTTC
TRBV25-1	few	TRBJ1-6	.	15	CASSETASYNSPLHF	TGTGCCAGCAGTGAGACAGCCTCATATAATTCACCCCTCCACTTT
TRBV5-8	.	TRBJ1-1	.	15	CASSLLGGENTEAFF	TGTGCCAGCAGCTTGTTGGGAGGGGAGAACACTGAAGCTTTCTTT
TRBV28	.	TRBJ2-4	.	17	CASSLRQGLGSKNIQYF	TGTGCCAGCAGTTTACGTCAGGGGCTCGGATCCAAAAACATTCAGTACTTC
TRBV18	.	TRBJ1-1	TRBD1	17	CASSPRPQGAPGTEAFF	TGTGCCAGCTCACCACGACCACAGGGGGCGCCGGGCACTGAAGCTTTCTTT
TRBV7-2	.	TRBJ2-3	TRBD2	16	CASSLAYSGGGDTQYF	TGTGCCAGCAGCTTAGCCTATAGCGGGGGGGGAGATACGCAGTATTTT
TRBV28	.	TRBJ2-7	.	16	CASTAGPRIHPREQYF	TGTGCCAGCACGGCGGGACCTAGAATCCACCCTCGGGAGCAGTACTTC
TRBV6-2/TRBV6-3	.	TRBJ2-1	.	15	CASSNQQRVSNEQFF	TGTGCCAGCAGTAACCAACAGCGGGTTTCAAACGAGCAGTTCTTC
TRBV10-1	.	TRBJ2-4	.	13	CATSGRAKNIQYF	TGCGCCACCTCAGGTCGAGCCAAAAACATTCAGTACTTC
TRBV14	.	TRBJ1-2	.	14	CASSQEGGAYGYTF	TGTGCCAGCAGCCAAGAAGGAGGGGCGTATGGCTACACCTTC
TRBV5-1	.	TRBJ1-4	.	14	CASSPVATNEKLFF	TGCGCCAGCAGCCCGGTAGCAACTAATGAAAAACTGTTTTTT
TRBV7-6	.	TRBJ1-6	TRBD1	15	CASSFRTGTYSPLHF	TGTGCCAGCAGCTTTAGGACAGGGACCTATTCACCCCTCCACTTT
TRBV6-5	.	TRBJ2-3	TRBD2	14	CASSRTSGSDTQYF	TGTGCCAGCAGTCGGACTAGCGGGAGTGATACGCAGTATTTT
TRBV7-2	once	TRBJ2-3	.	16	CASREGTYISTDTQYF	TGTGCCAGCAGAGAAGGGACTTATATTTCCACAGATACGCAGTATTTT
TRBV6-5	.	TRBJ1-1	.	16	CASSSPGLRLNTEAFF	TGTGCCAGCAGTTCCCCGGGACTGAGACTGAACACTGAAGCTTTCTTT
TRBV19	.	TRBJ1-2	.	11	CASTSEYGYTF	TGTGCCAGTACCTCGGAGTATGGCTACACCTTC
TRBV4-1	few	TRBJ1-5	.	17	CASSQDQGEVGNQPQHF	TGCGCCAGCAGCCAAGATCAAGGGGAGGTGGGCAATCAGCCCCAGCATTTT
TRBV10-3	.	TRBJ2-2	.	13	CAISHTEPGELFF	TGTGCCATCAGCCATACGGAGCCCGGGGAGCTGTTTTTT
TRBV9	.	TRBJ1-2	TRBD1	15	CASSVVGTGDYGYTF	TGTGCCAGCAGCGTAGTGGGGACAGGGGACTATGGCTACACCTTC
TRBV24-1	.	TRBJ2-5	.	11	CATSGGETQYF	TGTGCCACCAGTGGAGGAGAGACCCAGTACTTC
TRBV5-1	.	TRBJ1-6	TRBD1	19	CASSLRDRGSSSYNSPLHF	TGCGCCAGCAGCCTCCGGGACAGGGGCTCAAGCTCCTATAATTCACCCCTCCACTTT
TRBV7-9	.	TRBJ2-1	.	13	CASSQELYNEQFF	TGTGCCAGCAGCCAGGAATTGTACAATGAGCAGTTCTTC
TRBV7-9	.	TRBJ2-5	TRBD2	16	CASSSRREGPKETQYF	TGTGCCAGCAGTTCTAGGCGGGAGGGCCCCAAAGAGACCCAGTACTTC
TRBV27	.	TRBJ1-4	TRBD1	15	CASSRRTGANEKLFF	TGTGCCAGCAGTAGAAGGACAGGAGCTAATGAAAAACTGTTTTTT
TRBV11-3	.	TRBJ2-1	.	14	CASSLTGTYNEQFF	TGTGCCAGCAGCTTAACAGGGACCTACAATGAGCAGTTCTTC
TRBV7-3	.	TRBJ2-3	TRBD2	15	CASSPGGLKTDTQYF	TGTGCCAGCAGCCCGGGGGGTTTGAAAACAGATACGCAGTATTTT
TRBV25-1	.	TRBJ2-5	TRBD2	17	CASSDPLAGVGQETQYF	TGTGCCAGCAGTGACCCCCTGGCGGGAGTGGGCCAAGAGACCCAGTACTTC
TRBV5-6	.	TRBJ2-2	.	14	CASSFLGDTGELFF	TGTGCCAGCAGCTTCCTAGGTGACACCGGGGAGCTGTTTTTT
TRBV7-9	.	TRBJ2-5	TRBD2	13	CASSGRGQETQYF	TGTGCCAGTAGCGGGAGGGGGCAAGAGACCCAGTACTTC
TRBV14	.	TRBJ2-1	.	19	CASSQDQDVGGISVNEQFF	TGTGCCAGCAGCCAAGATCAGGATGTCGGCGGGATTAGTGTGAATGAGCAGTTCTTC
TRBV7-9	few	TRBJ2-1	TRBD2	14	CASSFSGSGNEQFF	TGTGCCAGCAGCTTTAGCGGGAGTGGCAATGAGCAGTTCTTC
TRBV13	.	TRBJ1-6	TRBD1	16	CASSHRTGRYNSPLHF	TGTGCCAGCAGCCACCGGACAGGGCGTTATAATTCACCCCTCCACTTT
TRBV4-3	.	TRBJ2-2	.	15	CASSQGASRTGELFF	TGCGCCAGCAGCCAAGGGGCTAGCCGAACCGGGGAGCTGTTTTTT
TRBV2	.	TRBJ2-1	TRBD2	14	CASRGLAGGSEQFF	TGTGCCAGCAGAGGGCTAGCGGGAGGTAGTGAGCAGTTCTTC
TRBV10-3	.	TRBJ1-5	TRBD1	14	CAISRQGDNQPQHF	TGTGCCATCAGCAGACAGGGGGACAATCAGCCCCAGCATTTT
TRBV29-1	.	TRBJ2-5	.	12	CSVAGFGETQYF	TGCAGCGTTGCGGGGTTCGGGGAGACCCAGTACTTC
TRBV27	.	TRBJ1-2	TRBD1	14	CASSLTTGAGGYTF	TGTGCCAGCAGTTTAACGACAGGGGCGGGGGGCTACACCTTC
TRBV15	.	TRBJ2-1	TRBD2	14	CATRGLAGSNEQFF	TGTGCCACCAGGGGACTAGCGGGATCGAATGAGCAGTTCTTC
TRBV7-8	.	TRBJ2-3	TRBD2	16	CASSFPPGLAGDTQYF	TGTGCCAGCAGCTTTCCCCCGGGACTAGCAGGAGATACGCAGTATTTT
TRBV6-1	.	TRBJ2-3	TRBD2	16	CASSGRRLAVTDTQYF	TGTGCCAGCAGTGGGAGGAGACTAGCCGTCACAGATACGCAGTATTTT